A single sample is the source of the 6 T cell receptor beta chains below, sequenced in a study of CD8 T cells in Susac syndrome. Random hexamers were used to reverse transcribe about 0.45 to 1 ug of RNA. In TCRdb, the immunoSEQ multiplex PCR reads were re-called with MiXCR into one record per CDR3 protein. The repertoire consists of under 200,000 distinct CDR3 sequences, with roughly 94% occurring once and the leading ten covering 0.16%. The sequencing sample was made of CD8+ T cells from PBMCs. The receptors derive from a human donor with Susac syndrome.

In DNA, the CDR3 is TGTGCCAGCATGACCTCGGGGCGGGCCCAAGAGACCCAGTACTTC. It codes for CASMTSGRAQETQYF. The genes are TRBV7-8 and TRBJ2-5; D might be TRBD1 or TRBD2, each matching 5 bases. Germline V gene sequence: CDR1 SGHVS, CDR2 FQNEAQ. Trimming cost V 7 bases and J 1 base, with 16 bases left between them. The CDR3 contains 15 residues. Supplemented by reference TRBV7-8 and TRBJ2-5, the full variable domain reads GAGVSQSPRYKVAKRGQDVALRCDPISGHVSLFWYQQALGQGPEFLTYFQNEAQLDKSGLPSDRFFAERPEGSVSTLKIQRTQQEDSAVYLCASMTSGRAQETQYFGPGTRLLVL.

This chain joins TRBV2 and TRBJ2-7, with D hard to call. This CDR3 spans 11 amino acids. The V end was cut by 6 bases, the J end by 4 bases, with 7 bases between. Germline V gene data show CDR1 as SNHLY and CDR2 as FYNNEI. The CDR3 bases are TGTGCCAGCAGAACCCAGTACGAGCAGTACTTC. Protein product: CASRTQYEQYF.

This clonotype appeared a few times. V gene TRBV18 combines with J gene TRBJ1-1; possibly TRBD1 for D (6 bases). V was trimmed by 4 bases and J by 2 bases, leaving 8 bases between them. The CDR3 is made up of 13 amino acids. Germline V CDR1 and CDR2: KGHSH, LQKENI. CDR3 sequence (DNA): TGTGCCAGCTCACGGACAGAAAACACTGAAGCTTTCTTT. Encoded protein: CASSRTENTEAFF. Variable domain in full (rest from reference TRBV18 and TRBJ1-1): NAGVMQNPRHLVRRRGQEARLRCSPMKGHSHVYWYRQLPEEGLKFMVYLQKENIIDESGMPKERFSAEFPKEGPSILRIQQVVRGDSAAYFCASSRTENTEAFFGQGTRLTVV.

The chain links TRBV13 to TRBJ2-7; no firm D call. CDR3 size: 14 residues. Germline values: CDR1 PRHDT, CDR2 FYEKMQ (reference sequence). Trimming took off 8 bases at V and 5 bases at J, with 19 bases between the two ends. CDR3 residues: CASYIRGERHEQYF. The CDR3 DNA is TGTGCCAGCTATATTAGAGGAGAGAGACACGAGCAGTACTTC. The full variable domain, in which reference TRBV13 and TRBJ2-7 provide the parts outside the CDR3, is AAGVIQSPRHLIKEKRETATLKCYPIPRHDTVYWYQQGPGQDPQFLISFYEKMQSDKGSIPDRFSAQQFSDYHSELNMSSLELGDSALYFCASYIRGERHEQYFGPGTRLTVT.

The CDR3 DNA reads TGTGCCAGCAGCTTGGACATCTATGGCTACACCTTC. It yields the protein CASSLDIYGYTF. This chain links TRBV5-4 with TRBJ1-2; D ambiguous. Germline CDR1 and CDR2: SGHNT and YYREEE (reference sequence). Trimming pared 0 bases from V and 4 bases from J, leaving 4 bases between. There are 12 residues in the CDR3. The complete variable domain, with remaining parts taken from reference TRBV5-4 and TRBJ1-2, reads ETGVTQSPTHLIKTRGQQVTLRCSSQSGHNTVSWYQQALGQGPQFIFQYYREEENGRGNFPPRFSGLQFPNYSSELNVNALELDDSALYLCASSLDIYGYTFGSGTRLTVV.

V gene TRBV19 combines with J gene TRBJ1-5; unclear D gene. V lost 2 bases, J lost 7 bases, and 9 bases lay in between. This CDR3 is built from 13 residues. Per the germline V gene, CDR1 is LNHDA and CDR2 is SQIVND (reference sequence). The CDR3 nucleotides are TGTGCCAGTAGTATACGGGTCGAGCAGCCCCAGCATTTT. As protein: CASSIRVEQPQHF.